The clone carrying this TCR beta chain was seen once. Its antigen is currently unknown. This sample was taken from a study of chemoradiotherapy in HPV16-positive cancers. Study-level results: In HPV16-positive patients, HPV-responsive T-cell expansion tracked better recurrence-free survival. Only two HPV16-positive patients supplied the functional HPV-specificity definition.

CDR1 and CDR2 (germline): SGHKS, YYEKEE (reference sequence). The CDR3 is 13 amino acids. V shed 4 bases and J shed 5 bases, with 12 bases lying between them. Sequenced by immunoSEQ multiplex PCR; TCRdb stores in-frame clones only, minus some. The sample lists tens of thousands of clones, roughly 90% seen once, with about 4.6% in the top ten. The starting material was blood, obtained from a patient who underwent chemoradiotherapy. The clonotype comes from a human donor with HPV-associated anogenital cancer. V usage is TRBV5-5 and J usage is TRBJ1-1; D perhaps matches TRBD1 (6 bases). CDR3 sequence reads: CASSPSGDTEAFF. The DNA of the CDR3 is TGTGCCAGCAGCCCTTCAGGGGATACTGAAGCTTTCTTT. The variable domain in full, with the rest retrieved from reference TRBV5-5 and TRBJ1-1, is DAGVTQSPTHLIKTRGQQVTLRCSPISGHKSVSWYQQVLGQGPQFIFQYYEKEERGRGNFPDRFSARQFPNYSSELNVNALLLGDSALYLCASSPSGDTEAFFGQGTRLTVV.